A selection of T cell receptor beta chains follows, all from one sample in a study of blood T cell repertoires in COVID-19. Clones were read by immunoSEQ multiplex PCR, and TCRdb kept only the in-frame ones, dropping some. The sample holds more than 45,000 clones, 87% seen once. The specimen was peripheral blood. These receptors all stem from a woman older than 75 with COVID-19, enrolled during active disease. CDR3s include the opening cysteine and the closing phenylalanine or tryptophan. A D gene is named only where the DNA matches it firmly. Where a row states a size, it is once, few, many or the class of an expanded clone; other rows omit it.

V gene: TRBV10-3; J gene: TRBJ2-3; clone size: -; D gene: TRBD1; CDR3 protein: CAISRKGGGQGRSGSTDTQYF; CDR3 DNA: TGTGCCATCAGTCGTAAGGGTGGGGGACAGGGGAGAAGTGGAAGCACAGATACGCAGTATTTT
V gene: TRBV27; J gene: TRBJ1-6; clone size: few; D gene: -; CDR3 protein: CASSLPGSPLHF; CDR3 DNA: TGTGCCAGCAGTTTACCAGGTTCACCCCTCCACTTT
V gene: TRBV6-5; J gene: TRBJ1-1; clone size: -; D gene: TRBD1; CDR3 protein: CASRGQGLNTEAFF; CDR3 DNA: TGTGCCAGCAGGGGACAGGGGTTGAACACTGAAGCTTTCTTT
V gene: TRBV27; J gene: TRBJ2-7; clone size: -; D gene: TRBD2; CDR3 protein: CASSLGAGGYEQYF; CDR3 DNA: TGTGCCAGCAGTTTAGGAGCGGGGGGCTACGAGCAGTACTTC
V gene: TRBV6-1; J gene: TRBJ2-1; clone size: -; D gene: TRBD2; CDR3 protein: CASSEKDPRSSGASYNEQFF; CDR3 DNA: TGTGCCAGCAGTGAAAAGGACCCCCGGTCTAGCGGGGCCTCCTACAATGAGCAGTTCTTC
V gene: TRBV5-1; J gene: TRBJ1-1; clone size: -; D gene: TRBD1; CDR3 protein: CASSGTGETEAFF; CDR3 DNA: TGCGCCAGCAGCGGTACAGGGGAAACTGAAGCTTTCTTT
V gene: TRBV19; J gene: TRBJ1-2; clone size: -; D gene: TRBD1; CDR3 protein: CATTPGTASFYGYTF; CDR3 DNA: TGTGCCACCACTCCCGGGACAGCCAGCTTCTATGGCTACACCTTC
V gene: TRBV3-1/TRBV3-2; J gene: TRBJ1-3; clone size: -; D gene: -; CDR3 protein: CASSRGTSGQTLNTIYF; CDR3 DNA: TGTGCCAGCAGCCGGGGAACTTCAGGACAGACCTTAAACACCATATATTTT
V gene: TRBV12-3/TRBV12-4; J gene: TRBJ2-7; clone size: -; D gene: -; CDR3 protein: CASTTAGTYEQYF; CDR3 DNA: TGTGCCAGCACCACGGCAGGAACCTACGAGCAGTACTTC
V gene: TRBV9; J gene: TRBJ1-6; clone size: -; D gene: TRBD1; CDR3 protein: CASSGGQTSSYNSPLHF; CDR3 DNA: TGTGCCAGCAGCGGGGGACAGACGAGCTCCTATAATTCACCCCTCCACTTT
V gene: TRBV5-1; J gene: TRBJ2-5; clone size: -; D gene: TRBD1; CDR3 protein: CASSFGQGLGETQYF; CDR3 DNA: TGCGCCAGCAGCTTTGGACAGGGCCTCGGGGAGACCCAGTACTTC
V gene: TRBV7-2; J gene: TRBJ2-7; clone size: -; D gene: TRBD1; CDR3 protein: CASSLNGQGHYEQYF; CDR3 DNA: TGTGCCAGCAGCTTAAATGGACAGGGGCACTACGAGCAGTACTTC
V gene: TRBV19; J gene: TRBJ2-2; clone size: -; D gene: -; CDR3 protein: CASNLGAPNTGELFF; CDR3 DNA: TGTGCCAGTAATTTGGGGGCTCCGAACACCGGGGAGCTGTTTTTT
V gene: TRBV5-1; J gene: TRBJ2-7; clone size: -; D gene: -; CDR3 protein: CASSRGGDGLDEQYF; CDR3 DNA: TGCGCCAGCAGCCGAGGCGGGGACGGGTTAGACGAGCAGTACTTC
V gene: TRBV6-4; J gene: TRBJ1-2; clone size: -; D gene: TRBD1; CDR3 protein: CASSAATQGASGYTF; CDR3 DNA: TGTGCCAGCAGTGCAGCAACTCAGGGGGCCAGTGGCTACACCTTC
V gene: TRBV3-1/TRBV3-2; J gene: TRBJ1-1; clone size: -; D gene: TRBD1; CDR3 protein: CASSQVPGGNTEAFF; CDR3 DNA: TGTGCCAGCAGCCAAGTGCCAGGGGGGAACACTGAAGCTTTCTTT
V gene: TRBV3-1/TRBV3-2; J gene: TRBJ1-4; clone size: large; D gene: -; CDR3 protein: CASSRRSRGLEQLFF; CDR3 DNA: TGTGCCAGCAGCCGTCGGTCCAGGGGCCTTGAACAACTGTTTTTT
V gene: TRBV3-1/TRBV3-2; J gene: TRBJ1-6; clone size: -; D gene: -; CDR3 protein: CASSQGWAVGPPLHF; CDR3 DNA: TGTGCCAGCAGCCAAGGATGGGCCGTCGGTCCACCCCTCCACTTT
V gene: TRBV27; J gene: TRBJ2-4; clone size: -; D gene: -; CDR3 protein: CASSLSLGVNSKNIQYF; CDR3 DNA: TGTGCCAGCAGTTTATCGTTGGGAGTCAACTCCAAAAACATTCAGTACTTC
V gene: TRBV9; J gene: TRBJ1-3; clone size: -; D gene: -; CDR3 protein: CASSVAGGGSGNTIYF; CDR3 DNA: TGTGCCAGCAGCGTAGCTGGGGGAGGTTCTGGAAACACCATATATTTT
V gene: TRBV5-1; J gene: TRBJ2-7; clone size: -; D gene: TRBD1; CDR3 protein: CASSLSDRGHEQYF; CDR3 DNA: TGCGCCAGCAGCTTATCCGACAGGGGTCACGAGCAGTACTTC
V gene: TRBV19; J gene: TRBJ2-2; clone size: -; D gene: -; CDR3 protein: CASTFQASPNTGELFF; CDR3 DNA: TGTGCCAGTACCTTTCAGGCCAGCCCGAACACCGGGGAGCTGTTTTTT
V gene: TRBV18; J gene: TRBJ2-1; clone size: -; D gene: -; CDR3 protein: CASSPPVQGKNEQFF; CDR3 DNA: TGTGCCAGCTCACCACCGGTTCAGGGTAAAAATGAGCAGTTCTTC
V gene: TRBV3-1/TRBV3-2; J gene: TRBJ2-7; clone size: few; D gene: TRBD1; CDR3 protein: CASSPRDRGSYEQYF; CDR3 DNA: TGTGCCAGCAGCCCCCGGGACAGGGGAAGCTACGAGCAGTACTTC
V gene: TRBV9; J gene: TRBJ2-3; clone size: -; D gene: -; CDR3 protein: CASSSRTDTDTQYF; CDR3 DNA: TGTGCCAGCAGCTCCCGGACAGATACAGATACGCAGTATTTT
V gene: TRBV2; J gene: TRBJ2-2; clone size: -; D gene: -; CDR3 protein: CASTLVRGSGELFF; CDR3 DNA: TGTGCCAGCACATTGGTCAGGGGAAGCGGGGAGCTGTTTTTT
V gene: TRBV7-2; J gene: TRBJ2-2; clone size: few; D gene: TRBD2; CDR3 protein: CASSGTSGGTGELFF; CDR3 DNA: TGTGCCAGCAGCGGGACTAGCGGGGGCACCGGGGAGCTGTTTTTT
V gene: TRBV11-3; J gene: TRBJ2-7; clone size: -; D gene: -; CDR3 protein: CASSLRTQGEQYF; CDR3 DNA: TGTGCCAGCAGCTTAAGGACTCAAGGGGAGCAGTACTTC
V gene: TRBV5-1; J gene: TRBJ2-3; clone size: -; D gene: TRBD1; CDR3 protein: CASSPNRGRDTQYF; CDR3 DNA: TGCGCCAGCAGCCCCAACAGGGGTCGAGATACGCAGTATTTT